Sequencing of this T cell receptor (beta chain) was carried out in a study of shared clonotypes between healthy human individuals. In the study overall: The study enrolled two women and a few men aged 18 to 49. Study-level points and caveats: Rarefaction curves obtained for sorted subsets showed sequencing incomplete despite large depth. Larger richness was generally estimated for naive than memory subsets. Some clonotypes were shared by all four sorted-subset donors, while others were not shared. The non-shared ones had lower generation probabilities than the shared ones.

Using immunoSEQ multiplex PCR, the repertoire was profiled, and TCRdb retains in-frame clones only, with some absent. The sample yields about 2.4 million clones, more than 85% seen once. This clone has just a few counts. Antigen specificity is unknown. CDR1 is SGDLS, CDR2 YYNGEE, per germline. Trimming removed 3 bases from V and 5 bases from J, with 18 bases in between. This CDR3 spans 16 amino acids. The clonotype was recovered from a man younger than 30 in good health. Some clones in this sample may be carry-over from other donors' samples. The chain couples TRBV9 to TRBJ1-5; TRBD1 is a possible D gene (5 bases). The sequenced sample consisted of naive CD4+ T cells from PBMCs. Subset denoted: CD45RA+ positively selected. The chain's CDR3 is CASSAGGRDGYQPQHF. CDR3 coding DNA: TGTGCCAGCAGCGCTGGCGGTCGGGACGGTTATCAGCCCCAGCATTTT.